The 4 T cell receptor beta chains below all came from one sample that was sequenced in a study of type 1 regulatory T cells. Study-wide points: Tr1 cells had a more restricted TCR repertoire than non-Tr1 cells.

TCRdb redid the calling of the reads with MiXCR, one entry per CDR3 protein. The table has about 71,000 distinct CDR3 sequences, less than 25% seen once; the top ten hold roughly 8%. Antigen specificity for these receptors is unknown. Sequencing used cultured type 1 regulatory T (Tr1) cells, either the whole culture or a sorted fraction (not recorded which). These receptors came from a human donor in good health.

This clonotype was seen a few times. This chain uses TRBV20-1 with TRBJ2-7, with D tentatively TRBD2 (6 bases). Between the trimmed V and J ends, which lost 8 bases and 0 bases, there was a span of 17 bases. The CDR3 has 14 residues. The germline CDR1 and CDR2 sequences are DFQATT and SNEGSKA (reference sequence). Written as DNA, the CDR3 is TGCAGTACGGGGACTCCTTTAAGCTCCTACGAGCAGTACTTC. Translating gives CSTGTPLSSYEQYF.

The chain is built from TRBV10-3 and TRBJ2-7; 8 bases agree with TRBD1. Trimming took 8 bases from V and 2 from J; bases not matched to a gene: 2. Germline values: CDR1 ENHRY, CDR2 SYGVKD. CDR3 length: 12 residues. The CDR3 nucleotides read TGTGCCATCCGGGACAGGACCTACGAGCAGTACTTC. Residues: CAIRDRTYEQYF.

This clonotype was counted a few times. The CDR3 reads CASHPGDSNQPQHF. Written as DNA, the CDR3 is TGTGCCAGCCATCCAGGGGACAGCAATCAGCCCCAGCATTTT. The J gene is TRBJ1-5, the V gene TRBV12-3 or TRBV12-4; D may be TRBD1 (6 bases). V lost 8 bases and J 1 base, leaving 12 bases between the germline ends. There are 14 residues in the CDR3.

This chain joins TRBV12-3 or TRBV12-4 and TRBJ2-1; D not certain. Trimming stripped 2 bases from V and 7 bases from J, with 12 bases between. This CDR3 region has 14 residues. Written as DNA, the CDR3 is TGTGCCAGCAGTTTAAGCGTGGGGATTAATGAGCAGTTCTTC. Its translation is CASSLSVGINEQFF.